This is a list of T cell receptor beta chains from one sample in a study of T and B cells in COVID-19 patients. Via MiXCR, TCRdb re-called the multiplex PCR reads, giving one row per CDR3 protein. The sample records some 4,300 distinct CDR3 sequences, approximately 33% being singletons. The sample taken for sequencing was blood. The receptors originated from a human donor who had recovered from COVID-19. Each CDR3 is given with its conserved first and last residue. The D gene is left open where the match is weak. A clone size is listed for some rows: how often the clone was seen (once, few, many), or a class if it is expanded.

V: TRBV28
J: TRBJ2-6
size: few
D: NA
DNA: TGTGCCAGCAGTTTACATCAGGGGACCTCTGGGGCCAACGTCCTGACTTTC
CDR3: CASSLHQGTSGANVLTF

V: TRBV13
J: TRBJ2-1
size: few
D: TRBD1
DNA: TGTGCCAGCAGCTTAGGGGGACAGGGCTACAATGAGCAGTTCTTC
CDR3: CASSLGGQGYNEQFF

V: TRBV11-1
J: TRBJ2-7
size: once
D: NA
DNA: TGTGCCAGCAGCCCTTCGAGGGGGGGATTCGGCTCCTACGAGCAGTACTTC
CDR3: CASSPSRGGFGSYEQYF

V: TRBV27
J: TRBJ1-3
size: NA
D: TRBD1
DNA: TGTGCCAGCAGTCCGAAGGGGGCATTTGGAAACACCATATATTTT
CDR3: CASSPKGAFGNTIYF

V: TRBV19
J: TRBJ2-1
size: once
D: TRBD1
DNA: TGTGCCAGTAGCCCCGGGACAGGGGGGTACAATGAGCAGTTCTTC
CDR3: CASSPGTGGYNEQFF

V: TRBV19
J: TRBJ2-1
size: NA
D: TRBD2
DNA: TGTGCCAGTAGGACTAGCGGGGATTACAATGAGCAGTTCTTC
CDR3: CASRTSGDYNEQFF

V: TRBV19
J: TRBJ2-1
size: large
D: TRBD2
DNA: TGTGCCAGTAGGACTAGCGGGAGGTTGAATGAGCAGTTCTTC
CDR3: CASRTSGRLNEQFF

V: TRBV7-3
J: TRBJ2-2
size: few
D: NA
DNA: TGTGCCAGCAGCTTAGACAACACCGGGGAGCTGTTTTTT
CDR3: CASSLDNTGELFF

V: TRBV6-5
J: TRBJ2-1
size: NA
D: TRBD2
DNA: TGTGCCAGCAGTTACCCTGGGACTAGCTACAATGAGCAGTTCTTC
CDR3: CASSYPGTSYNEQFF

V: TRBV19
J: TRBJ2-7
size: NA
D: NA
DNA: TGTGCCAGTAGTAGCAGCCCCGACTCCTACGAGCAGTACTTC
CDR3: CASSSSPDSYEQYF

V: TRBV5-4
J: TRBJ2-3
size: few
D: TRBD2
DNA: TGTGCCAGCAGCCTACGACTAGCGGGGGGCACAGATACGCAGTATTTT
CDR3: CASSLRLAGGTDTQYF

V: TRBV15
J: TRBJ2-7
size: NA
D: NA
DNA: TGTGCCACCAGCAGAGATCGAGGGTTCTACGAGCAGTACTTC
CDR3: CATSRDRGFYEQYF